The entry that follows covers one T cell receptor (beta chain) sequence. As yet, its antigen is unknown. The CDR3 is 15 amino acids. Germline V gene sequence: CDR1 SNHLY, CDR2 FYNNEI. The V gene end was trimmed by 7 bases and the J gene end by 3 bases; junction bases not matched to a gene: 9. This sample was taken from a study of cytomegalovirus exposure and HLA in healthy donors. Whole-study findings and limits: A later analysis by the authors found several of the most significant clusters apparently linked to common viral pathogens.

PCR involved 60 Vbeta and 13 Jbeta primers. TCRdb's copy holds only in-frame clones and misses some; the assay was immunoSEQ multiplex PCR. The table shows some 150,000 clones, with around 10% occurring only once. The chain carries TRBV2 and TRBJ2-7; 10 nucleotides match TRBD1. This receptor was taken from a woman aged 40 to 50 in good health and CMV-seropositive. Sequenced input: PBMCs. CDR3: CASMGQGRQGYEQYF. As DNA, the CDR3 is TGTGCCAGCATGGGACAGGGGCGACAGGGCTACGAGCAGTACTTC. The whole variable domain, filled in from reference TRBV2 and TRBJ2-7, reads EPEVTQTPSHQVTQMGQEVILRCVPISNHLYFYWYRQILGQKVEFLVSFYNNEISEKSEIFDDQFSVERPDGSNFTLKIRSTKLEDSAMYFCASMGQGRQGYEQYFGPGTRLTVT.